These 30 T cell receptor beta chains were all obtained from the same sample, sequenced in a study of T cells in tumors after PD-1 blockade. Generated by immunoSEQ multiplex PCR, the TCRdb table keeps only in-frame clones and is missing some. The sample yields 40,000 to 55,000 clones, roughly three quarters seen once. This sample comprised PBMCs, obtained before anti-PD-1 treatment. These receptors were obtained from a human donor with basal cell carcinoma.

This chain joins TRBV5-6 and TRBJ2-7; 7 bases fit TRBD2. Germline trimming cut 6 bases from V and 3 bases from J; bases unmatched to any gene: 6. The CDR3 sequence is 13 residues long. The V gene's germline CDR1 is SGHDT and CDR2 YYEEEE. CDR3 DNA: TGTGCCAGCAATCCCGGGGGGATCTACGAGCAGTACTTC. Amino acid sequence: CASNPGGIYEQYF.

As regards this clone: One end of the junction is discordant with germline, which a read error may explain. V gene TRBV28 combines with J gene TRBJ2-5; the D is unclear. Germline V CDR1 and CDR2: MDHEN, SYDVKM. The CDR3 totals 12 residues. The CDR3 is CATRRDQGTQYF. The CDR3 nucleotides are TGTGCCACCCGCCGAGACCAAGGGACCCAGTACTTC.

V is TRBV27 and J is TRBJ2-7; 8 nucleotides line up with TRBD1. V lost 3 bases and J lost 5; bases outside the gene matches: 6. This CDR3 has 14 amino acids. The germline V gene encodes CDR1 MNHEY and CDR2 SMNVEV (reference sequence). CDR3 nucleotides: TGTGCCAGCAGTTTTGACAGGGGAGGCGACGAGCAGTACTTC. This sequence encodes CASSFDRGGDEQYF.

V is TRBV6-1 and J is TRBJ1-1; TRBD1 is a possible D gene (5 bases). CDR1 and CDR2 from the germline V gene are MNHNS and SASEGT. The V end lost 2 bases, the J end lost 1 base, and 8 bases lay between the germline ends. The CDR3 runs to 14 residues. The CDR3 sequence is CASSEQGANTEAFF. DNA of the CDR3: TGTGCCAGCAGTGAACAGGGCGCGAACACTGAAGCTTTCTTT.

This rearrangement joins TRBV28 to TRBJ2-2; D remains ambiguous. CDR1 is MDHEN, CDR2 SYDVKM, per germline. With 6 bases removed from V and 10 bases from J, the gap between germline ends came to 9 bases. The CDR3 loop spans 11 amino acids. The chain's CDR3 is CASRFGLELFF. As DNA, the CDR3 is TGTGCCAGCAGATTCGGCTTGGAGCTGTTTTTT.

This clone was picked up one time. V usage is TRBV28 and J usage is TRBJ2-3; 8 positions agree with TRBD2. Germline CDR1 reads MDHEN; CDR2 reads SYDVKM. V was pared by 6 bases and J by 3 bases, with 8 bases of the junction left unmatched. The CDR3 runs to 15 residues. CDR3 in amino acids: CASSLRGGGTDTQYF. The CDR3 nucleotides read TGTGCCAGCAGCCTCCGGGGGGGTGGAACAGATACGCAGTATTTT.

The table lists this clone with a few counts. The V gene is TRBV5-1, the J gene TRBJ1-1; a possible D gene is TRBD1 (5 bases). The length of the CDR3 is 14 residues. Germline V gene lookup returns CDR1 SGHRS and CDR2 YFSETQ. V dropped 5 bases and J dropped 3 bases, with 14 bases sitting between them. CDR3 sequence: CASREGREYTEAFF. CDR3 nucleotide sequence: TGCGCCAGCAGGGAGGGGCGCGAATACACTGAAGCTTTCTTT.

The V gene is TRBV28, the J gene TRBJ2-6, with TRBD1 identical over 8 bases. CDR3 length: 17 residues. CDR1 and CDR2 (germline): MDHEN, SYDVKM. V shed 5 bases and J 0 bases; nucleotides not matched to a gene: 6. The CDR3 is CASSPRTGRSGANVLTF. Here the CDR3 DNA reads TGTGCCAGCAGTCCGCGGACAGGGCGCTCTGGGGCCAACGTCCTGACTTTC.

The V call is TRBV6-2 or TRBV6-3, the J call TRBJ1-1, with D possibly TRBD1 on 6 matching bases. CDR1 is MNHEY and CDR2 is SVGEGT in the germline V gene. Trimming took off 5 bases at V and 4 bases at J, with 11 bases between the two ends. The CDR3 runs to 13 residues. The CDR3 DNA is TGTGCCAGCAGTACAACAGGGAGCACTGAAGCTTTCTTT. It translates to CASSTTGSTEAFF.

This chain uses TRBV9 with TRBJ2-2; 7 nucleotides line up with TRBD2. Trimming took 7 bases from V and 0 from J; bases not matched to a gene: 6. This CDR3 spans 15 amino acids. Germline V CDR1 and CDR2: SGDLS, YYNGEE. CDR3 region: CASSAGLSNTGELFF. The CDR3 bases are TGTGCCAGCTCTGCGGGACTATCGAACACCGGGGAGCTGTTTTTT.

The chain couples TRBV6-2 or TRBV6-3 to TRBJ2-3; D unclear. Trimming stripped 0 bases from V and 3 bases from J, with 7 bases between. The CDR3 is 14 amino acids. Looked up from germline, CDR1 is MNHEY and CDR2 is SVGEGT. DNA for the CDR3: TGTGCCAGCAGTTACTCGCTAGGTACAGATACGCAGTATTTT. It yields the protein CASSYSLGTDTQYF.

The rearrangement links TRBV5-1 to TRBJ2-2; possibly TRBD1 for D (6 bases). Germline CDR1 and CDR2: SGHRS and YFSETQ. V was trimmed by 5 bases and J by 5 bases, leaving 10 bases between them. The CDR3 runs to 13 residues. CDR3 in amino acids: CASSYTGTGELFF. The CDR3 nucleotides are TGCGCCAGCAGTTATACAGGGACCGGGGAGCTGTTTTTT.

The chain combines TRBV27 with TRBJ2-7; the D is unclear. The CDR3 consists of 15 residues. V lost 6 bases and J lost 0, with 15 bases in between. Germline CDR1 MNHEY, CDR2 SMNVEV (reference sequence). The chain's CDR3 is CASRKERTDSYEQYF. CDR3 DNA: TGTGCCAGCAGAAAGGAGCGCACGGACTCCTACGAGCAGTACTTC.

The chain links TRBV5-5 to TRBJ1-2, with a weak D call TRBD1 (5 bases). Trimming removed 0 bases at V and 5 bases at J, with 11 bases between. Germline V gene lookup returns CDR1 SGHKS and CDR2 YYEKEE (reference sequence). This CDR3 is built from 14 residues. The CDR3 is CASSLATASYGYTF. DNA for the CDR3: TGTGCCAGCAGCTTGGCGACAGCCTCATATGGCTACACCTTC.

V usage is TRBV5-6 and J usage is TRBJ2-7; D may be TRBD1 (6 bases). This CDR3 is 14 amino acids long. The germline V gene encodes CDR1 SGHDT and CDR2 YYEEEE. V gave up 3 bases and J gave up 3 bases, with 13 bases separating them. CDR3 sequence: CASSSVGQNYEQYF. CDR3 sequence (DNA): TGTGCCAGCAGCTCCGTCGGACAGAACTACGAGCAGTACTTC. Together with reference TRBV5-6 and TRBJ2-7, the CDR3 gives the full variable domain: DAGVTQSPTHLIKTRGQQVTLRCSPKSGHDTVSWYQQALGQGPQFIFQYYEEEERQRGNFPDRFSGHQFPNYSSELNVNALLLGDSALYLCASSSVGQNYEQYFGPGTRLTVT.

This clone was observed a handful of times. The genes are TRBV7-7 and TRBJ1-1; TRBD1 might be the D (6 bases). Germline V gene lookup returns CDR1 SSHAT and CDR2 FNYEAQ (reference sequence). V was shortened by 5 bases and J by 0 bases, with 19 bases between the two germline ends. The CDR3 totals 17 residues. For the CDR3, the DNA is TGTGCCAGCAGCCGCATAGGAGGGGGTTTCATGAACACTGAAGCTTTCTTT. It specifies CASSRIGGGFMNTEAFF.

The chain couples TRBV2 to TRBJ1-1; D is possibly TRBD1 (5 bases). CDR1 is SNHLY, CDR2 FYNNEI, per germline. The CDR3 covers 16 residues. Trimming stripped 6 bases from V and 0 bases from J, with 17 bases between. The chain's CDR3 is CASSEGPLGLNTEAFF. In nucleotides, the CDR3 is TGTGCCAGCAGCGAGGGACCTTTGGGCCTGAACACTGAAGCTTTCTTT. The variable domain in full, with the rest retrieved from reference TRBV2 and TRBJ1-1, is EPEVTQTPSHQVTQMGQEVILRCVPISNHLYFYWYRQILGQKVEFLVSFYNNEISEKSEIFDDQFSVERPDGSNFTLKIRSTKLEDSAMYFCASSEGPLGLNTEAFFGQGTRLTVV.

This clone was recorded once. The chain couples TRBV6-2 or TRBV6-3 to TRBJ2-1; no clear D gene. V was clipped by 5 bases and J by 4 bases, with 3 bases between them. The CDR3 covers 11 residues. Per the germline V gene, CDR1 is MNHEY and CDR2 is SVGEGT. The CDR3 reads CASSTYNEQFF. The CDR3 DNA reads as TGTGCCAGCAGTACGTACAATGAGCAGTTCTTC.

This chain connects TRBV6-1 to TRBJ2-3; 13 bases line up with TRBD2. Germline V lookup: CDR1 MNHNS, CDR2 SASEGT. V shed 1 base and J 5 bases; nucleotides not matched to a gene: 6. CDR3 length: 17 residues. The CDR3 DNA follows: TGTGCCAGCAGTGAAGGGGGACTAGCGGGATTCATAGATACGCAGTATTTT. Its translation is CASSEGGLAGFIDTQYF.

J is TRBJ1-3 and V is TRBV29-1; 7 nucleotides line up with TRBD1. V dropped 7 bases and J dropped 3; count of bases not matched to a gene: 6. This CDR3 is 13 amino acids long. Germline CDR1 SQVTM, CDR2 ANQGSEA. CDR3 amino acids: CSGQDRVGNTIYF. The CDR3 region has the DNA TGCAGCGGCCAAGACAGGGTTGGAAACACCATATATTTT.

The gene calls are TRBV19 and TRBJ2-7; D gene uncertain. Trimming removed 2 bases from V and 1 base from J, with 12 bases in between. The CDR3 is 15 residues long. From germline, CDR1 is LNHDA and CDR2 SQIVND (reference sequence). CDR3: CASSIMYALSYEQYF. The CDR3 coding sequence is TGTGCCAGTAGTATAATGTACGCCTTATCCTACGAGCAGTACTTC.

The V call is TRBV6-5, the J call TRBJ1-2; TRBD1 matches 8 bases. Germline V gives CDR1 MNHEY, CDR2 SVGAGI. With V trimmed by 2 bases and J by 7 bases, 3 bases remained unmatched. This CDR3 is built from 13 residues. CDR3 protein: CASSYRTGTGYTF. CDR3 DNA: TGTGCCAGCAGTTACAGGACAGGGACTGGCTACACCTTC.

The chain employs TRBV5-1 and TRBJ2-3; possible D gene TRBD1, 5 bases. The V end was cut by 1 base, the J end by 6 bases, with 15 bases between. This CDR3 is built from 15 residues. In germline, CDR1 is SGHRS, CDR2 YFSETQ. This chain's CDR3 is CASSLLPGGADTQYF. For the CDR3, the DNA is TGCGCCAGCAGCTTGCTTCCGGGTGGGGCGGATACGCAGTATTTT.

The chain carries TRBV30 and TRBJ2-2; 15 bases agree with TRBD2. After removal of 7 bases from V and 3 bases from J, the junction contained 6 bases not matched to a gene. CDR1 is GTSNPN, CDR2 SVGIG, per germline (reference sequence). This CDR3 region has 16 residues. The CDR3 is CASGLAGGWYTGELFF. Here the CDR3 DNA reads TGTGCCTCCGGACTAGCGGGAGGGTGGTACACCGGGGAGCTGTTTTTT.

The V gene is TRBV19, the J gene TRBJ2-1, with 9 bases lining up with TRBD1. The V gene's germline CDR1 is LNHDA and CDR2 SQIVND (reference sequence). This CDR3 region has 16 residues. V was clipped by 6 bases and J by 3 bases; unmatched bases: 9. The CDR3 loop reads CASSQTGQGSYNEQFF. In DNA, the CDR3 is TGTGCCAGTAGCCAAACGGGACAGGGTAGCTACAATGAGCAGTTCTTC.

The chain joins TRBV30 to TRBJ2-2; 10 nucleotides match TRBD1. Per germline, CDR1 GTSNPN and CDR2 SVGIG (reference sequence). V was pared by 5 bases and J by 4 bases, with 4 bases of the junction left unmatched. This CDR3 has 14 residues. CDR3 sequence (DNA): TGTGCCTGGTCCTGGGACAGGGGCACCGGGGAGCTGTTTTTT. This gives the protein CAWSWDRGTGELFF.

The gene calls are TRBV3-1 (or the pseudogene TRBV3-2) and TRBJ2-7; D remains ambiguous. The V end was cut by 4 bases, the J end by 2 bases, with 6 bases between. From germline, CDR1 is LGHDT and CDR2 YNNKEL (reference sequence). The CDR3 length is 12 residues. The CDR3 DNA follows: TGTGCCAGCAGCCGAGGAACCTACGAGCAGTACTTC. It is translated as CASSRGTYEQYF.

The rearrangement joins TRBV6-5 to TRBJ2-5; 9 bases fit TRBD1. V lost 2 bases to trimming and J lost 5 bases; unmatched junction nucleotides: 6. Germline CDR1 is MNHEY and CDR2 is SVGAGI. The CDR3 has 15 residues. In DNA form, the CDR3 reads TGTGCCAGCAGTTACGGTACAGGGGGCGCGGAGACCCAGTACTTC. Translating gives CASSYGTGGAETQYF.

This clone appeared once. The V call is TRBV2, the J call TRBJ2-3; D is unresolved. V was cut by 4 bases and J by 6 bases, with 11 bases left in between. The CDR3 runs 13 residues. From germline, CDR1 is SNHLY and CDR2 FYNNEI. The CDR3 nucleotides are TGTGCCAGCAGTGTACTTAGCCCGGATACGCAGTATTTT. Translated: CASSVLSPDTQYF.

This chain uses TRBV19 with TRBJ1-2, with 8 positions matching TRBD1. The CDR3 is 13 amino acids. Germline loops: CDR1 LNHDA, CDR2 SQIVND (reference sequence). The V and J ends lost 7 bases and 4 bases, in that order; junction bases with no gene match: 5. DNA of the CDR3: TGTGCCAGTACCCAGGGGGCAGGCTATGGCTACACCTTC. As protein: CASTQGAGYGYTF.